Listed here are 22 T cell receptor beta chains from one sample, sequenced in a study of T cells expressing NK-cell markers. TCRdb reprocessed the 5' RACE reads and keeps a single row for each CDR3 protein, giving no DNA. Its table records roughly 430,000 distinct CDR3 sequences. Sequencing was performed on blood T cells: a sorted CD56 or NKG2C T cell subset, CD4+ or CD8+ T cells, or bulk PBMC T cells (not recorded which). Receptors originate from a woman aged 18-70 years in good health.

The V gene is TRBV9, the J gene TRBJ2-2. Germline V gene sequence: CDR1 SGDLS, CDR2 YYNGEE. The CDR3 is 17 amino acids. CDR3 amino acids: CASSPEVRILLGGELFF.

CDR3 protein: CASSPEGGRSPLHF. The chain is built from TRBV12-3 or TRBV12-4 and TRBJ1-6; the TRBD1 assignment by TCRdb is unverifiable without DNA. The CDR3 contains 14 residues.

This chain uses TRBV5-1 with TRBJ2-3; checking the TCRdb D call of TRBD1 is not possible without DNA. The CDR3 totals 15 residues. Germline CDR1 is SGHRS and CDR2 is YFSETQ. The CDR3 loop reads CASSPRQGQTDTQYF.

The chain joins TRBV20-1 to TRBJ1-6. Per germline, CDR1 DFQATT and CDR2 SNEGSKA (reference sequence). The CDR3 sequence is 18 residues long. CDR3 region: CSARDLIEDFSYNSPLHF.

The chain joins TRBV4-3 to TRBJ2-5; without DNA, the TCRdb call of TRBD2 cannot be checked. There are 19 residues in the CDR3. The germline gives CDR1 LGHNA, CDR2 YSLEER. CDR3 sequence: CASSQERSGLAGVYETQYF.

The CDR3 sequence is CSATGTSGRRDTQYF. V gene TRBV20-1 combines with J gene TRBJ2-3; TCRdb's D call, TRBD2, is unchecked because there is no DNA. The CDR3 length is 15 residues. In germline, CDR1 is DFQATT, CDR2 SNEGSKA (reference sequence).

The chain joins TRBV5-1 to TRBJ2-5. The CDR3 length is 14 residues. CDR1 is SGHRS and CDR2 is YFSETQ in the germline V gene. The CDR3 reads CASSLVSYQETQYF.

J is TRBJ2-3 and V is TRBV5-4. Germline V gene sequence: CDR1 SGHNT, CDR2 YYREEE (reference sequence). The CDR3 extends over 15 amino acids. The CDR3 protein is CASSLVGSYTDTQYF.

CDR3 amino acids: CASSLRGLHNVISTDTQYF. The V and J genes are TRBV27 and TRBJ2-3; the TCRdb call, TRBD2, lacks DNA for checking. Germline-derived CDR1 and CDR2 are MNHEY and SMNVEV (reference sequence). The CDR3 extends over 19 amino acids.

The CDR3 loop reads CAWSTGYSNQPQHF. The chain links TRBV30 to TRBJ1-5; TCRdb's D call of TRBD1 is untestable without DNA. The CDR3 is made up of 14 amino acids. The germline V gene has CDR1 GTSNPN and CDR2 SVGIG (reference sequence).

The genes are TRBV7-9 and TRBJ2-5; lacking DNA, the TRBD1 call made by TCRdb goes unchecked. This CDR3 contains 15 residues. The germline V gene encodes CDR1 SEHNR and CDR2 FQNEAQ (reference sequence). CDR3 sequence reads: CASSLSGTDQETQYF.

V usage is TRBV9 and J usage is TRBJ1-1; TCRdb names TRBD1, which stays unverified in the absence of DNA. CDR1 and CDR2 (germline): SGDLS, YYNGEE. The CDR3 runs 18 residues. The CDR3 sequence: CASSVAAGQLLWNTEAFF. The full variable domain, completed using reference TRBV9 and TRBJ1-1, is DSGVTQTPKHLITATGQRVTLRCSPRSGDLSVYWYQQSLDQGLQFLIQYYNGEERAKGNILERFSAQQFPDLHSELNLSSLELGDSALYFCASSVAAGQLLWNTEAFFGQGTRLTVV.

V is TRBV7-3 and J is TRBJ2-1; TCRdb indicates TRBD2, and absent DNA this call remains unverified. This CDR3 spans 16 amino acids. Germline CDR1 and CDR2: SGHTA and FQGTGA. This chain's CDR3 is CASSPTSLAGLNEQFF.

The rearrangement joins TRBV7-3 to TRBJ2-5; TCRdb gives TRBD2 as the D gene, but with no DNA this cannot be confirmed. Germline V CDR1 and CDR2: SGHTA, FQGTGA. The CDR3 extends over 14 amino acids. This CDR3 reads CASSFLSGRETQYF.

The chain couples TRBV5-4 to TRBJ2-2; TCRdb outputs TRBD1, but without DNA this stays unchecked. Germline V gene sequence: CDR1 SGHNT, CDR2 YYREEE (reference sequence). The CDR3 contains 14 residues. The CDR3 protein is CASNPGPNTGELFF.

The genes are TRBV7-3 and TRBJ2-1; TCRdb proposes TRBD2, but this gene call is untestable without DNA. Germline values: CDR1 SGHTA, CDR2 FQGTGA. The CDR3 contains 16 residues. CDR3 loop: CASSPLSGRQYNEQFF.

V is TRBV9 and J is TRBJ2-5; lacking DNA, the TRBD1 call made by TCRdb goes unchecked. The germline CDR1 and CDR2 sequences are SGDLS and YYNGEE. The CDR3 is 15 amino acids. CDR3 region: CASSVGGQGGETQYF.

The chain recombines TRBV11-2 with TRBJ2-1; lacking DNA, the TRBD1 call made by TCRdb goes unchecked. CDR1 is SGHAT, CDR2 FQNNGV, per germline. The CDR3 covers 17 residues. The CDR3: CASSLGGTELSLGEQFF.

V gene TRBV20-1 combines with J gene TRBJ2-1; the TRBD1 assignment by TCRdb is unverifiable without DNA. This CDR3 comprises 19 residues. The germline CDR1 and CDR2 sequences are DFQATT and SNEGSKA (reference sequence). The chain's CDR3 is CSARDLGFTGGQRHNEQFF.

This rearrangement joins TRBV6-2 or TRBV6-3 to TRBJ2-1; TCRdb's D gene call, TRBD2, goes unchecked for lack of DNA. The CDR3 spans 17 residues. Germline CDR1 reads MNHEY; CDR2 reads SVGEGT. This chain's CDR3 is CASSYQGGGTSYNEQFF.

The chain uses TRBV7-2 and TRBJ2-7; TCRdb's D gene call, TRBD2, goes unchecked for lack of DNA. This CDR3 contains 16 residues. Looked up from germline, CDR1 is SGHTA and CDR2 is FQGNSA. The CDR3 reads CASSLGLGLAGGGQYF.

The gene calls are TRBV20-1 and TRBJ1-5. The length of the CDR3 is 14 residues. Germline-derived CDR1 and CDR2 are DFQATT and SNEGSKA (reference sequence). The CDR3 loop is CSARDRVDNQPQHF.